The rows below give T cell receptor beta chains drawn from one sample of a study of blood T cell repertoires in COVID-19. TCRdb's table, derived via immunoSEQ multiplex PCR, lists solely in-frame clones and lacks some. The sample contains approximately 41,000 clones, approximately 90% of which appear only once. Sequenced sample: peripheral blood. Every receptor here comes from a human donor in a cohort sampled during active COVID-19. CDR3s include the opening cysteine and the closing phenylalanine or tryptophan. D genes are given only for firm matches. Clone size is shown for a subset of rows, as once, few, many or a class of expanded clone.

>TRBJ2-3|TRBV27|NA|NA|14
TGTGCCAGCAGTTTAGCGGGCCGCACAGATACGCAGTATTTT
CASSLAGRTDTQYF
>TRBJ2-1|TRBV7-6|NA|NA|17
TGTGCCAGCAGCCCATACTGGGGAGGCAGGGGGAGTGGTGAGCAGTTCTTC
CASSPYWGGRGSGEQFF
>TRBJ1-2|TRBV11-1|NA|TRBD1|14
TGTGCCAGCAGCCTCAACAGGGGAACTGGTGGCTACACCTTC
CASSLNRGTGGYTF
>TRBJ2-1|TRBV19|NA|TRBD1|19
TGTGCCAGTAGTGTCCGGGACAGGGGAGGATACAGCTCCTACAATGAGCAGTTCTTC
CASSVRDRGGYSSYNEQFF
>TRBJ2-2|TRBV6-5|NA|NA|14
TGTGCCAGCAGATCCAGTACGAACACCGGGGAGCTGTTTTTT
CASRSSTNTGELFF
>TRBJ2-3|TRBV2|NA|NA|15
TGTGCCAGCAGTGAAGCAACCACTACCACAGATACGCAGTATTTT
CASSEATTTTDTQYF
>TRBJ1-2|TRBV30|once|TRBD1|17
TGTGCCTGGACCAGTCCCGGGACAGGGGTCGGCGGCTATGGCTACACCTTC
CAWTSPGTGVGGYGYTF
>TRBJ2-7|TRBV30|NA|TRBD2|13
TGTGCCTGGAGTGAAAGCGGGAGTTACGAGCAGTACTTC
CAWSESGSYEQYF
>TRBJ2-3|TRBV5-1|NA|NA|14
TGCGCCAGCAGCTTGGTCGGGAGTGAAGATACGCAGTATTTT
CASSLVGSEDTQYF
>TRBJ1-2|TRBV30|NA|TRBD1|15
TGTGCCTGGAGTGTATGGGACAGGGCTAACTATGGCTACACCTTC
CAWSVWDRANYGYTF
>TRBJ1-2|TRBV28|NA|TRBD1|12
TGTGCCAGCAGGACAGGGGGATTTGGCTACACCTTC
CASRTGGFGYTF
>TRBJ1-6|TRBV5-1|NA|NA|15
TGCGCCAGCAGACCCGGGGAATCCTATAATTCACCCCTCCACTTT
CASRPGESYNSPLHF
>TRBJ2-2|TRBV7-9|NA|NA|15
TGTGCCAGCAGCTTAGTCGCAGGGAACACCGGGGAGCTGTTTTTT
CASSLVAGNTGELFF
>TRBJ2-2|TRBV7-8|NA|NA|17
TGTGCCAGCAGCTTAGCGATAAGGGGTACTCACACCGGGGAGCTGTTTTTT
CASSLAIRGTHTGELFF
>TRBJ2-1|TRBV5-1|NA|TRBD2|20
TGCGCCAGCAGCTTGGCGGAAGGGACTAGCGGGAGTATCCGCCACAATGAGCAGTTCTTC
CASSLAEGTSGSIRHNEQFF
>TRBJ2-5|TRBV24-1|NA|TRBD2|19
TGTGCCACCAGTGGTTCCCCGGGCGGGAGACCCCTTTTCCAAGAGACCCAGTACTTC
CATSGSPGGRPLFQETQYF
>TRBJ1-5|TRBV10-3|NA|NA|15
TGTGCCATCAGTGATTCCAGCGAGGCCAATCAGCCCCAGCATTTT
CAISDSSEANQPQHF
>TRBJ2-2|TRBV9|NA|NA|16
TGTGCCAGCAGCGTAGAACCGGGAGAAGTCACCGGGGAGCTGTTTTTT
CASSVEPGEVTGELFF
>TRBJ2-1|TRBV19|NA|TRBD2|17
TGTGCCAGTACCCGGACTAGCGGGAGGGCCGCCTACAATGAGCAGTTCTTC
CASTRTSGRAAYNEQFF
>TRBJ2-1|TRBV27|NA|TRBD2|19
TGTGCCAGCAGTTTACATTTGGCTAGCGGGAGGGCGAATGGGAATGAGCAGTTCTTC
CASSLHLASGRANGNEQFF
>TRBJ2-7|TRBV19|NA|NA|11
TGTGCCAGTAGTACGGGGGTCGAGCAGTACTTC
CASSTGVEQYF
>TRBJ2-7|TRBV5-1|NA|TRBD2|15
TGCGCCAGCAGCTTGGGACTAGCGGGACCCTACGAGCAGTACTTC
CASSLGLAGPYEQYF
>TRBJ1-6|TRBV6-4|NA|NA|16
TGTGCCAGCAGTGACTCTGGGGGGGTGAAGAATTCACCCCTCCACTTT
CASSDSGGVKNSPLHF
>TRBJ2-7|TRBV20-1|NA|NA|14
TGCAGTGCTAGTAGGTGGGAGACCTCCTACGAGCAGTACTTC
CSASRWETSYEQYF
>TRBJ1-6|TRBV30|NA|NA|15
TGTGCCTGGAGCTTCGGGGGATCCTATAATTCACCCCTCCACTTT
CAWSFGGSYNSPLHF
>TRBJ2-7|TRBV27|NA|TRBD2|14
TGTGCCACTTCCCGTGGGGGGGAGAAGAACGAGCAGTACTTC
CATSRGGEKNEQYF
>TRBJ2-7|TRBV27|NA|TRBD1|14
TGTGCCAGCAGCCTACGGGGACAGTTCTACGAGCAGTACTTC
CASSLRGQFYEQYF
>TRBJ1-2|TRBV7-8|once|NA|14
TGTGCCAGCAGCCCAAGGCGGGTTGTCTATGGCTACACCTTC
CASSPRRVVYGYTF
>TRBJ2-7|TRBV28|NA|NA|14
TGTGCCAGCAGTCACGCAGAGGGGGTGCGGGAGCAGTACTTC
CASSHAEGVREQYF
>TRBJ2-1|TRBV28|NA|NA|15
TGTGCCAGCAGACTATTGGGGGAGGCCCACAATGAGCAGTTCTTC
CASRLLGEAHNEQFF
>TRBJ2-7|TRBV18|NA|NA|15
TGTGCCAGCTCACCATCCGTGACTAGATCCTACGAGCAGTACTTC
CASSPSVTRSYEQYF
>TRBJ1-2|TRBV28|NA|NA|13
TGTGCCAGCAGCTCCCTACAGGCCTATGGCTACACCTTC
CASSSLQAYGYTF
>TRBJ1-4|TRBV2|NA|NA|14
TGTGCCAGCAGTGAACTAGGGGGTGGGGAAAAACTGTTTTTT
CASSELGGGEKLFF
>TRBJ1-1|TRBV3-1/TRBV3-2|NA|NA|14
TGTGCCAGCAGGGACAACCTGAGAACCACTGAAGCTTTCTTT
CASRDNLRTTEAFF
>TRBJ2-7|TRBV14|once|TRBD1|15
TGTGCCAGCAGCCCGTACAGGGGGAGGTCCTACGAGCAGTACTTC
CASSPYRGRSYEQYF
>TRBJ1-5|TRBV2|NA|NA|14
TGTGCCAGCAGTCCAGGGGTGCGCAATCAGCCCCAGCATTTT
CASSPGVRNQPQHF
>TRBJ2-1|TRBV27|NA|TRBD2|15
TGTGCCAGCAGTTTAGGGCGGGAGGCTTACAATGAGCAGTTCTTC
CASSLGREAYNEQFF